A single sample is the source of the 5 T cell receptor beta chains below, sequenced in a study of CD8 T cells in ankylosing spondylitis (dated by TCRdb to the late 2010s). General conclusions and limits of the study: A TCR beta motif made up of several highly homologous amino acid variants appeared to be characteristic of blood from ankylosing spondylitis patients.

Libraries were built with 5' RACE. The sequencing machine was an Illumina HiSeq 2500. TCRdb ran its own pipeline on the public reads, namely fastp trimming at Q25 and MiXCR clone calling, and kept in-frame beta chains. Rows are unified per CDR3 protein, each entry keeping the most common DNA and genes. This sample has over 700,000 distinct CDR3 sequences in its table, and around 17% of those were observed once. The top ten clones comprise roughly a fifth of the sample. The antigens these receptors bind are not known. Material: blood, either unsorted or a sorted T cell fraction (not recorded which). The source is a male donor with ankylosing spondylitis.

The table lists this clonotype with a few counts. The chain links TRBV6-5 to TRBJ2-3; D is possibly TRBD2 (6 bases). The ends were cut back, 0 bases at V and 5 bases at J, with 15 bases in the middle. Germline CDR1 reads MNHEY; CDR2 reads SVGAGI. The CDR3 contains 16 residues. This chain's CDR3 is CASSYSGGTARDTQYF. In DNA, the CDR3 is TGTGCCAGCAGTTACTCGGGCGGGACCGCGAGAGATACGCAGTATTTT.

The rearrangement joins TRBV28 to TRBJ2-7; 8 bases map to TRBD1. The germline V gene encodes CDR1 MDHEN and CDR2 SYDVKM. Trimming removed 6 bases from V and 3 bases from J; junction bases left unmatched: 13. This CDR3 contains 16 residues. CDR3 residues: CASSSHPDRGGYEQYF. The CDR3 nucleotides read TGTGCCAGCAGCTCCCATCCCGACAGGGGCGGCTACGAGCAGTACTTC.

The chain links TRBV2 to TRBJ1-2, with D perhaps TRBD1 (5 bases). The ends were cut back, 7 bases at V and 2 bases at J, with 14 bases in the middle. The CDR3 sequence is 14 residues long. CDR1 and CDR2 (germline): SNHLY, FYNNEI. The CDR3 here is CASIEGLMNYGYTF. CDR3 coding DNA: TGTGCCAGCATTGAGGGGCTAATGAACTATGGCTACACCTTC.

The J gene is TRBJ2-5, the V gene TRBV20-1; 9 bases align to TRBD2. The CDR3 has 15 residues. The V gene's germline CDR1 is DFQATT and CDR2 SNEGSKA (reference sequence). Losses at the gene ends were 1 base for V and 0 bases for J; bases not matched to a gene: 3. CDR3 DNA sequence: TGCAGTGCTAGAGTGGCTAGCGGGAACCAAGAGACCCAGTACTTC. Protein: CSARVASGNQETQYF.

This clonotype was found many times. The V gene is TRBV28, the J gene TRBJ1-1; D may be TRBD1 (6 bases). Looked up from germline, CDR1 is MDHEN and CDR2 is SYDVKM. Trimming shortened V by 7 bases and J by 1 base, and 16 bases separated the two germline ends. The CDR3 has 15 residues. Here the CDR3 DNA reads TGTGCCAGCATTGAAGAGGGGGTTCCGAACACTGAAGCTTTCTTT. Its translation is CASIEEGVPNTEAFF.